This T cell receptor (beta chain) came from a study of blood T cell repertoires in COVID-19. Original methodology: Reference gene primers were amplified, and this amplification served to estimate nucleated cell counts. TCRdb's table, derived via immunoSEQ multiplex PCR, lists solely in-frame clones and lacks some. V and J calls and clone size are given by that table; D and trimming were obtained from the DNA. The table includes about 230,000 clones, more than 75% detected once. Deletions cut 0 bases from V and 0 bases from J, with 20 bases between. Germline CDR1 LNHNV, CDR2 YYDKDF (reference sequence). CDR3 length: 19 amino acids.

Material for sequencing was peripheral blood. This chain joins TRBV15 and TRBJ2-5, with D maybe TRBD2 (5 bases). The receptor comes from a man aged 45-65 years with COVID-19, enrolled during active disease. CDR3 region: CATSRDQWGERKDQETQYF. DNA for the CDR3: TGTGCCACCAGCAGAGATCAGTGGGGAGAGAGAAAAGACCAAGAGACCCAGTACTTC.